The clone carrying this T cell receptor beta chain is a singleton in its sample. The data originate from a study of blood T cell repertoires in COVID-19. Study-level background: Sources were T cells, B-cell-depleted T cells, or PBMCs; the material itself was cDNA or gDNA.

The CDR3 is 15 amino acids. CDR1 is LGHNT and CDR2 is FRNRAP in the germline V gene. The V end was cut by 0 bases, the J end by 9 bases, with 12 bases between. Per the authors' pipeline: Amplification with reference gene primers provided the estimates of nucleated cell counts. This table comes from immunoSEQ multiplex PCR, and its TCRdb copy is limited to in-frame clones, with some not included. The V and J calls and clone size are taken from that table; D and trimming were inferred from the DNA. Of around 65,000 clones detected, 76% appear once; the ten largest clones hold roughly 6.7%. Sequencing was done on a sample of peripheral blood. The V and J genes are TRBV12-5 and TRBJ2-6; tentative D call: TRBD1 (5 bases). The TCR comes from a woman in her 50s with active or convalescent COVID-19. CDR3 sequence reads: CASGLVLDTYNVLTF. The CDR3 bases are TGTGCTAGTGGTTTGGTGTTGGACACCTACAACGTCCTGACTTTC. Combining the CDR3 with reference TRBV12-5 and TRBJ2-6 gives the whole variable domain DARVTQTPRHKVTEMGQEVTMRCQPILGHNTVFWYRQTMMQGLELLAYFRNRAPLDDSGMPKDRFSAEMPDATLATLKIQPSEPRDSAVYFCASGLVLDTYNVLTFGAGSRLTVL.